This T cell receptor beta chain is from a study of blood T cell repertoires in COVID-19. Trimming shortened V by 2 bases and J by 4 bases, and 8 bases separated the two germline ends. The CDR3 totals 13 residues. Germline assignment: CDR1 SGHTA and CDR2 FQGNSA. Authors' processing steps: Reference gene primer amplification in the assay estimated nucleated cell counts. The repertoire was sequenced with immunoSEQ multiplex PCR; TCRdb's copy has only in-frame clones and lacks some. The V and J calls and the clone size are those of that table, but D and trimming were determined from the DNA. The data contain roughly 160,000 clones, roughly 84% of them singletons. This clone was observed a single time. The sample has other DNA sequences that encode this CDR3 too.

This sequence was found in a man in his sixties who had recovered from COVID-19. Sequencing was performed on PBMCs or T cells enriched from blood (not recorded which). The chain recombines TRBV7-2 with TRBJ1-1, with D maybe TRBD1 (5 bases). CDR3 DNA sequence: TGTGCCAGCAGCTTATCGGGGGGCACTGAAGCTTTCTTT. This sequence encodes CASSLSGGTEAFF.